What follows are 17 T cell receptor beta chains derived from one specimen sequenced in a study of T cell responses to AZD1222 COVID-19 vaccine. Assay used: immunoSEQ multiplex PCR; TCRdb lists only in-frame clones, some missing. Of about 90,000 clones detected, around nine tenths appear once; the ten largest clones hold approximately 15%. The sequencing used peripheral blood, collected on day 0 of AZD1222 vaccination. All receptors come from an adult in good health.

The chain employs TRBV30 and TRBJ1-4; 10 bases fit TRBD1. The CDR3 totals 15 residues. Germline assignment: CDR1 GTSNPN and CDR2 SVGIG (reference sequence). V dropped 0 bases and J dropped 8; count of bases not matched to a gene: 6. The CDR3 DNA reads TGTGCCTGGAGTGTACGGGGACAGGGGTCGGAAAAACTGTTTTTT. This codes for CAWSVRGQGSEKLFF.

This chain uses TRBV5-1 with TRBJ1-4, with TRBD1 matching 7 bases. Germline loops: CDR1 SGHRS, CDR2 YFSETQ. V was clipped by 4 bases and J by 7 bases; unmatched bases: 10. The CDR3 covers 15 residues. CDR3 amino acids: CASSTSKGAGEKLFF. DNA for the CDR3: TGCGCCAGCAGCACCTCGAAGGGGGCCGGTGAAAAACTGTTTTTT. The full variable domain, completed using reference TRBV5-1 and TRBJ1-4, is KAGVTQTPRYLIKTRGQQVTLSCSPISGHRSVSWYQQTPGQGLQFLFEYFSETQRNKGNFPGRFSGRQFSNSRSEMNVSTLELGDSALYLCASSTSKGAGEKLFFGSGTQLSVL.

The CDR3 loop reads CASSFLLLSGEQYF. CDR3 in DNA: TGTGCCAGCAGCTTCCTATTACTCAGCGGCGAGCAGTACTTC. The chain recombines TRBV7-2 with TRBJ2-7, with D perhaps matching TRBD2 (5 bases). This CDR3 is 14 amino acids long. The V gene lost 3 bases and the J gene lost 6 bases, with 15 bases spanning the gap. Germline values: CDR1 SGHTA, CDR2 FQGNSA. Combining the CDR3 with reference TRBV7-2 and TRBJ2-7 gives the whole variable domain GAGVSQSPSNKVTEKGKDVELRCDPISGHTALYWYRQSLGQGLEFLIYFQGNSAPDKSGLPSDRFSAERTGGSVSTLTIQRTQQEDSAVYLCASSFLLLSGEQYFGPGTRLTVT.

CDR3 DNA sequence: TGTGCCAGTAGGAACCAGGGGGGGAACACTGAAGCTTTCTTT. Protein product: CASRNQGGNTEAFF. The chain combines TRBV19 with TRBJ1-1, with 7 nucleotides matching TRBD1. Trimming removed 6 bases from V and 1 base from J; junction bases left unmatched: 5. The CDR3 consists of 14 residues. In germline, CDR1 is LNHDA, CDR2 SQIVND (reference sequence).

The gene calls are TRBV5-4 and TRBJ2-3; D might be TRBD1 (6 bases). Germline CDR1 is SGHNT and CDR2 is YYREEE (reference sequence). The CDR3 length is 15 residues. Between the trimmed V and J ends, which lost 0 bases and 0 bases, there was a span of 8 bases. The CDR3 DNA is TGTGCCAGCAGCTTGGAAGGACAGAGCACAGATACGCAGTATTTT. Amino acids: CASSLEGQSTDTQYF.

This rearrangement joins TRBV7-2 to TRBJ2-1; D not resolved. The germline V gene has CDR1 SGHTA and CDR2 FQGNSA. V lost 5 bases to trimming and J lost 0 bases, with 14 bases between them. The CDR3 covers 16 residues. The CDR3, as DNA: TGTGCCAGCAGCCCCAGGCGGTCGAGCTCCTACAATGAGCAGTTCTTC. Translating it yields CASSPRRSSSYNEQFF.

The chain carries TRBV19 and TRBJ1-5; D call uncertain. The CDR3 has 15 amino acids. The V gene's germline CDR1 is LNHDA and CDR2 SQIVND (reference sequence). Trimming removed 4 bases at V and 6 bases at J, with 16 bases between. The chain's CDR3 is CASSSPTAPTQPQHF. CDR3 sequence (DNA): TGTGCCAGTAGTAGCCCAACCGCTCCCACTCAGCCCCAGCATTTT. Full variable domain (outside the CDR3, taken from reference TRBV19 and TRBJ1-5): DGGITQSPKYLFRKEGQNVTLSCEQNLNHDAMYWYRQDPGQGLRLIYYSQIVNDFQKGDIAEGYSVSREKKESFPLTVTSAQKNPTAFYLCASSSPTAPTQPQHFGDGTRLSIL.

The chain has TRBV5-1 and TRBJ1-3; TRBD1 matches 9 bases. Germline loops: CDR1 SGHRS, CDR2 YFSETQ. The CDR3 length is 14 residues. V was pared by 0 bases and J by 6 bases, with 1 base of the junction left unmatched. The CDR3 coding sequence is TGCGCCAGCAGCTTGGAACAGGGGGCAAACACCATATATTTT. Translation: CASSLEQGANTIYF.

V gene TRBV6-5 combines with J gene TRBJ2-5; 8 bases are a match to TRBD1. The CDR3 loop spans 15 amino acids. From germline, CDR1 is MNHEY and CDR2 SVGAGI. Germline trimming cut 2 bases from V and 3 bases from J; bases unmatched to any gene: 5. CDR3 coding DNA: TGTGCCAGCAGTTACGCGAACAGGGGGGAAGAGACCCAGTACTTC. Translation: CASSYANRGEETQYF.

This clone was observed a single time. The gene calls are TRBV6-5 and TRBJ1-1, with D uncertain. V was pared by 2 bases and J by 0 bases, with 4 bases between. The CDR3 extends over 13 amino acids. Germline CDR1 MNHEY, CDR2 SVGAGI. The chain's CDR3 is CASSYQLNTEAFF. CDR3 coding DNA: TGTGCCAGCAGTTACCAACTGAACACTGAAGCTTTCTTT.

J is TRBJ2-3 and V is TRBV29-1, with 8 bases lining up with TRBD1. The junction had 9 bases not matched to a gene; V was cut back by 8 bases and J by 2 bases. This CDR3 has 14 amino acids. Germline V gene sequence: CDR1 SQVTM, CDR2 ANQGSEA. The CDR3 DNA is TGCAGCTTTCGACAGGGGTCCGACACAGATACGCAGTATTTT. This translates into CSFRQGSDTDTQYF.

The chain joins TRBV3-1 (or the pseudogene TRBV3-2) to TRBJ2-1; D is perhaps TRBD1 or TRBD2 (6 bases each). CDR1 LGHDT and CDR2 YNNKEL come from the germline V gene (reference sequence). Trimming stripped 5 bases from V and 1 base from J, with 15 bases between. CDR3 size: 16 residues. The CDR3 nucleotides are TGTGCCAGCAGCTTCCTGGGGGCGGGGTCCTACAATGAGCAGTTCTTC. It specifies CASSFLGAGSYNEQFF.

The rearrangement uses TRBV28 and TRBJ1-6, with D perhaps matching TRBD1 (6 bases). From germline, CDR1 is MDHEN and CDR2 SYDVKM. The CDR3 runs to 14 residues. Trimming took 3 bases from V and 9 from J, leaving 12 bases between them. CDR3 protein: CASSFLGASSPLHF. The CDR3 DNA sequence: TGTGCCAGCAGTTTCTTGGGGGCTTCTTCACCCCTCCACTTT.

The V and J genes are TRBV5-1 and TRBJ2-7, with TRBD1 identical over 7 bases. The CDR3 totals 14 residues. The V and J ends lost 0 bases and 4 bases, in that order; junction bases with no gene match: 4. Looked up from germline, CDR1 is SGHRS and CDR2 is YFSETQ. CDR3 amino acids: CASSLGQGGYEQYF. Here the CDR3 DNA reads TGCGCCAGCAGCTTGGGACAGGGCGGGTACGAGCAGTACTTC.

This clone appeared once. The rearrangement links TRBV10-3 to TRBJ1-2; 7 bases match TRBD1. The V and J ends lost 7 bases and 9 bases, in that order; junction bases with no gene match: 14. Germline assignment: CDR1 ENHRY and CDR2 SYGVKD. The length of the CDR3 is 14 residues. CDR3 DNA: TGTGCCATCACCCCCCTTGGACAGGTTGGGCGCTACACCTTC. Its translation: CAITPLGQVGRYTF.

The chain recombines TRBV5-4 with TRBJ2-4, with 7 bases that match TRBD2. The CDR3 is 15 residues long. The V segment lost 0 bases and the J segment 3 bases; nucleotides outside the gene matches: 3. Germline CDR1 reads SGHNT; CDR2 reads YYREEE (reference sequence). CDR3 bases: TGTGCCAGCAGCTTGGATTCGGGGGGCAAAAACATTCAGTACTTC. Protein product: CASSLDSGGKNIQYF.

This clone was seen at least ten times. V usage is TRBV10-3 and J usage is TRBJ2-7; TRBD1 aligns across 7 bases. The V and J ends lost 3 bases and 6 bases, in that order; junction bases with no gene match: 5. The germline V gene has CDR1 ENHRY and CDR2 SYGVKD. The CDR3 covers 13 residues. The chain's CDR3 is CAISDDRVSEQYF. CDR3 DNA: TGTGCCATCAGTGACGACAGGGTAAGCGAGCAGTACTTC.